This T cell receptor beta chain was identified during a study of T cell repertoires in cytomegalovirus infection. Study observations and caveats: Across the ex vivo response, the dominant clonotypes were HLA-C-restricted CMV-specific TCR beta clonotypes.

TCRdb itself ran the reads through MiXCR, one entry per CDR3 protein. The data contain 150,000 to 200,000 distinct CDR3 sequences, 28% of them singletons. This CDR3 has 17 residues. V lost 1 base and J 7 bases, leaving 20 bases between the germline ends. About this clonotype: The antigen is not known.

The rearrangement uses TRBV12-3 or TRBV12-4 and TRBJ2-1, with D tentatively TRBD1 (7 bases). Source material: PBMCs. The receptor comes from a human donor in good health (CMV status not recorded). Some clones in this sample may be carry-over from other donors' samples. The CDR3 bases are TGTGCCAGCAGTTTAGAGGCGGGGTTAGGGGGCCCGAATGAGCAGTTCTTC. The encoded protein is CASSLEAGLGGPNEQFF.